This TCR beta chain is from a study of OX40 agonist ivuxolimab in advanced cancers. Study-wide context: The costimulatory receptor OX40 (CD134) was targeted by ivuxolimab, a fully human IgG2 agonistic monoclonal antibody. Of the 52 patients in dose escalation, some 19 had hepatocellular carcinoma, some 15 had melanoma, 9 had renal cell carcinoma and 9 had head and neck cancer. A male proportion of 70% to 90% and a mean age of approximately 60 years, ranging from about 23 to 90, were recorded for the dose-escalation cohort. The paper reports the monotherapy dose-escalation portion (N = 52 patients) of the phase I ivuxolimab trial. Partial responses were achieved by three dose-escalation patients, of whom one had hepatocellular carcinoma and two had cutaneous melanoma. Intravenous ivuxolimab was administered to patients every 2 weeks at six dose levels: 0.01, 0.1, 0.3, 1.5, 3 and 10 mg/kg. Peripheral TCRbeta sequencing aimed to test whether ivuxolimab altered TCR sequence diversity and caused clonal T-cell expansion. Patients were allowed to have had prior anti-PD-1, anti-PD-L1 or anti-CTLA-4 therapy, and around two fifths of the dose-escalation patients had been treated with checkpoint inhibitors.

What the authors observed across the whole study: The antigen specificity of the clonally expanded peripheral T cells was not determined. Low levels of normalized T-cell clonal expansion were also seen in some patients who did not respond. Clonal expansion of both CD4+ and CD8+ blood T cells was observed from baseline to week 6 at doses 0.1 to 3.0 mg/kg. On average, CD8+ T cells showed more expanded clones than CD4+ T cells after ivuxolimab. In the 0.1-3.0 mg/kg groups, partial responders had among the lowest normalized peripheral clonal expansion, particularly in CD8+ T cells.

About this clone itself: Its binding antigen is unknown. Per-nucleotide qualities are absent, and no much larger clonotype sits a single base away.

The trial excluded patients who had a history of autoimmune disease or who were on systemic immunosuppression. In every dose cohort, peripheral blood was drawn for TCR sequencing at baseline, cycle 4 day 1, and cycle 7 day 1. The samples were drawn from a first-in-human, open-label, multicenter phase I dose-escalation trial of ivuxolimab. Adults with locally advanced or metastatic head and neck squamous cell, hepatocellular, melanoma or renal cell carcinoma were enrolled in the trial. CD4+ and CD8+ T cells were sorted separately from peripheral blood before TCR sequencing. Genomic DNA was extracted from sorted cells for sequencing of the TCRbeta CDR3 region. The immunoSEQ Assay was used to sequence the TCRbeta CDR3 regions. Here the immuneACCESS table is served through TCRdb, limited to in-frame sequences with V and J called. Missing clones are a known gap in these copies; in checked studies unresolved V genes cover under half, and the rest lacks a known reason. The sample table records 70,000 to 80,000 clones; more than 75% of these occur just once. Roughly a sixth of the sample belongs to the ten largest clones.

V drops 2 bases and J drops 7 bases, leaving 15 bases in between. There are 15 amino acids in the CDR3, from cysteine to phenylalanine inclusive. Left in the record is the CDR3 DNA by itself, 45 bases read in frame from the first base. According to the germline V gene, CDR1 reads SGHDN and CDR2 reads FVKESK. The starting material was CD4+ or CD8+ T cells sorted from blood, obtained in a trial of the OX40 agonist ivuxolimab. The chain is encoded by TRBV14 joined to TRBJ2-1, with TRBD2 tentatively as D gene (6 bases match). This TCR was recovered from an adult with an advanced solid tumor such as melanoma, head and neck, liver or kidney cancer. The bases read TGTGCCAGCAGCCAAACTAGCAGACTCGGGAATGAGCAGTTCTTC. This sequence encodes CASSQTSRLGNEQFF.